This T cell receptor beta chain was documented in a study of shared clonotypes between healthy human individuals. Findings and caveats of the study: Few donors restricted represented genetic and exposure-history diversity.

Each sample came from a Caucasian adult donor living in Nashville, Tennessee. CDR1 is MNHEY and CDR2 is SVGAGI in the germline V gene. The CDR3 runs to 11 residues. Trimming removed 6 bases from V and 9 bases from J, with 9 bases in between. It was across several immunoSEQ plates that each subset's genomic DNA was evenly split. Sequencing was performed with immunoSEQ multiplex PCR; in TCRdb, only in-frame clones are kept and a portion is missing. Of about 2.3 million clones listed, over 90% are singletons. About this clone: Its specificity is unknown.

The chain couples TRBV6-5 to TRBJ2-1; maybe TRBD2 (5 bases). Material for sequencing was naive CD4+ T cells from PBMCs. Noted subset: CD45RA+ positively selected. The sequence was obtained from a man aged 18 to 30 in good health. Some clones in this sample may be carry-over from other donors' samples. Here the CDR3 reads CASSRSGEQFF. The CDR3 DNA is TGTGCCAGCAGCCGAAGCGGTGAGCAGTTCTTC.